This T cell receptor (beta chain) was found in a study of cytomegalovirus exposure and HLA in healthy donors. Whole-study context: Among around 200 million T cells, an earlier analysis found roughly 100 million unique TCR beta sequences. Genotyping showed 70% to 90% of 398 donors falling in the Caucasian-associated ancestry cluster. Study results and caveats: Rare TCR sequences dominated, though some public TCRs recurred in many donors. Earlier results showed most TCR beta V segments being productive about 90% or about 30% of the time.

Worth noting for this clone: Antigen unknown.

The germline gives CDR1 SGHVS, CDR2 FNYEAQ. Trimming removed 1 base from V and 4 bases from J; junction bases left unmatched: 12. This CDR3 comprises 18 residues. In the PCR, 60 Vbeta and 13 Jbeta primers were used. Clones were sequenced by immunoSEQ multiplex PCR, and TCRdb holds only the in-frame ones, with some missing. Its clone listing holds about 160,000 clones. Sequenced material: PBMCs. V and J are TRBV7-6 and TRBJ2-2; 7 bases map to TRBD1. This TCR came from a woman aged 55-69 years in good health and CMV-seronegative. The CDR3 DNA sequence: TGTGCCAGCAGCTTAGTATGGCCCCCGACAGGGAGCACCGGGGAGCTGTTTTTT. This codes for CASSLVWPPTGSTGELFF.